Following are 9 T cell receptor beta chains from one sample sequenced in a study of T cell repertoires in cytomegalovirus infection. Via MiXCR, TCRdb re-called the reads, giving one row per CDR3 protein. The table lists roughly 700,000 distinct CDR3 sequences, around 35% of them singletons, with 15% to 20% in the top ten. Antigens for these TCRs are unknown. The sample was cultured PBMCs, taken from culture after CMV antigen stimulation. The receptors were sampled from a human donor in good health (CMV status not recorded). Some clones in this sample may be carry-over from other donors' samples.

A few counts support this clonotype. The chain uses TRBV4-1 and TRBJ2-7; TRBD2 agrees at 11 bases. The CDR3 length is 14 residues. Germline CDR1 and CDR2: MGHRA and YSYEKL. With 1 base clipped from V and 7 bases from J, the junction kept 3 bases outside the gene matches. CDR3: CASSQAGTSGEQYF. CDR3 nucleotides: TGCGCCAGCAGCCAAGCTGGGACTAGCGGAGAGCAGTACTTC.

The rearrangement joins TRBV6-6 to TRBJ1-5; the D is unclear. Per the germline V gene, CDR1 is MNHNY and CDR2 is SVGAGI (reference sequence). Trimming stripped 4 bases from V and 9 bases from J, with 13 bases between. There are 13 residues in the CDR3. The CDR3 spells CASSSRRVGPQHF. The CDR3 DNA sequence: TGTGCCAGCAGTTCCCGGAGGGTAGGGCCCCAGCATTTT.

This clonotype was counted only a few times. The gene calls are TRBV20-1 and TRBJ2-1; D could derive from TRBD1 or TRBD2 (5 bases each). The CDR3 runs 14 residues. Germline V CDR1 and CDR2: DFQATT, SNEGSKA (reference sequence). The V and J ends lost 0 bases and 7 bases respectively, with 13 bases between them. In nucleotides, the CDR3 is TGCAGTGCTAGAGATGGGGCAAGGGAGAATGAGCAGTTCTTC. Amino acids: CSARDGARENEQFF.

CDR3 sequence reads: CASRGSGQGTDTQYF. The CDR3 bases are TGTGCCAGCAGGGGATCGGGACAGGGTACAGATACGCAGTATTTT. The V and J genes are TRBV6-1 and TRBJ2-3; 9 bases match TRBD1. CDR3 length equals 15 residues. Germline values: CDR1 MNHNS, CDR2 SASEGT. Unmatched junction bases numbered 7, after V lost 6 bases and J lost 3 bases.

In its sample, this clonotype was seen a few times. The chain recombines TRBV6-1 with TRBJ2-7; 9 bases line up with TRBD2. V shed 11 bases and J 0 bases; nucleotides not matched to a gene: 11. Germline V CDR1 and CDR2: MNHNS, SASEGT. CDR3 size: 15 residues. The CDR3 region has the DNA TGTGCCTGCCAGCGGGGGGCGATGAGCTCCTACGAGCAGTACTTC. This codes for CACQRGAMSSYEQYF.

This rearrangement joins TRBV29-1 to TRBJ2-2; 10 nucleotides match TRBD1. V gave up 7 bases and J gave up 1 base; unmatched junction bases: 6. Germline V CDR1 and CDR2: SQVTM, ANQGSEA. There are 15 residues in the CDR3. The CDR3 is CSAMDRGWNTGELFF. CDR3 DNA sequence: TGCAGCGCCATGGACAGGGGGTGGAACACCGGGGAGCTGTTTTTT.

This clonotype was counted between two and nine times. V is TRBV7-2 and J is TRBJ1-2; D may be TRBD1 (6 bases). Trimming removed 5 bases at V and 6 bases at J, with 19 bases between. The germline V gene encodes CDR1 SGHTA and CDR2 FQGNSA. This CDR3 is built from 15 residues. Here the CDR3 DNA reads TGTGCCAGCAGCATCGACGCAACAGGGAGTGATGGCTACACCTTC. As protein: CASSIDATGSDGYTF.

The sample holds a few counts of this clonotype. This chain links TRBV12-3 or TRBV12-4 with TRBJ1-2; 9 nucleotides align to TRBD1. This CDR3 has 15 residues. Germline trimming cut 4 bases from V and 8 bases from J; bases unmatched to any gene: 11. CDR3 nucleotides: TGTGCCAGCAGTTCACCCGGGACAGGGATGGGAGGCTACACCTTC. Translation gives CASSSPGTGMGGYTF.

The chain combines TRBV7-2 with TRBJ2-5; the D is unclear. The CDR3 consists of 14 residues. V was pared by 5 bases and J by 4 bases, with 14 bases between. CDR1 and CDR2 from the germline V gene are SGHTA and FQGNSA. DNA of the CDR3: TGTGCCAGCAGCCCAAGGGATCGAATAGAGACCCAGTACTTC. This sequence encodes CASSPRDRIETQYF.